The 11 T cell receptor beta chains below all came from one sample that was sequenced in a study of OX40 agonist ivuxolimab in advanced cancers. Profiling relied on immunoSEQ multiplex PCR, and the TCRdb table lists in-frame clones only, not all of them. The data show some 70,000 clones, 87% seen once. The starting material was CD4+ or CD8+ T cells sorted from blood, obtained in a trial of the OX40 agonist ivuxolimab. These receptors originate from an adult with an advanced solid tumor such as melanoma, head and neck, liver or kidney cancer.

The DNA for the CDR3 is TGTGCCAGTACCGGAGACAGGGGGCAACATGAAAAACTGTTTTTT. Translated, it gives CASTGDRGQHEKLFF. The chain combines TRBV19 with TRBJ1-4; TRBD1 matches at 10 bases. The CDR3 runs to 15 residues. V lost 7 bases, J lost 6 bases, and 8 bases stayed unmatched. The germline CDR1 and CDR2 sequences are LNHDA and SQIVND (reference sequence).

The genes are TRBV7-9 and TRBJ2-1; 13 bases agree with TRBD2. Trimming removed 7 bases from V and 9 bases from J; junction bases left unmatched: 6. This CDR3 region has 14 residues. Looked up from germline, CDR1 is SEHNR and CDR2 is FQNEAQ (reference sequence). The CDR3 coding sequence is TGTGCCAGCAACGGACTAGCGGGAGCAGCTGAGCAGTTCTTC. Translation gives CASNGLAGAAEQFF.

The chain recombines TRBV5-1 with TRBJ2-7, with 10 bases matching TRBD1. The CDR3 loop spans 14 amino acids. CDR1 and CDR2 from the germline V gene are SGHRS and YFSETQ. With 3 bases clipped from V and 2 bases from J, the junction kept 2 bases outside the gene matches. The CDR3 here is CASSSGTGAYEQYF. The CDR3 DNA is TGCGCCAGCAGCTCCGGGACAGGGGCCTACGAGCAGTACTTC. Supplemented by reference TRBV5-1 and TRBJ2-7, the full variable domain reads KAGVTQTPRYLIKTRGQQVTLSCSPISGHRSVSWYQQTPGQGLQFLFEYFSETQRNKGNFPGRFSGRQFSNSRSEMNVSTLELGDSALYLCASSSGTGAYEQYFGPGTRLTVT.

The CDR3 DNA reads as TGTGCCAGCAGCTTAGCGCAGAGTTGGGGGAGCAGCACCCAGTACTTC. This sequence encodes CASSLAQSWGSSTQYF. This chain links TRBV7-6 with TRBJ2-5; D is possibly TRBD1 or TRBD2 (5 bases each). CDR1 SGHVS and CDR2 FNYEAQ come from the germline V gene. The V gene lost 0 bases and the J gene lost 8 bases, with 19 bases spanning the gap. This CDR3 region has 16 residues.

The genes are TRBV9 and TRBJ2-2, with a weak D call TRBD2 (6 bases). Between the trimmed V and J ends, which lost 0 bases and 6 bases, there was a span of 9 bases. Germline CDR1 and CDR2: SGDLS and YYNGEE. This CDR3 has 14 residues. This CDR3 is CASSVAGGAGELFF. CDR3 coding DNA: TGTGCCAGCAGCGTAGCTGGCGGGGCCGGGGAGCTGTTTTTT.

The V and J genes are TRBV20-1 and TRBJ1-1; D remains ambiguous. The CDR3 is made up of 11 amino acids. V lost 5 bases to trimming and J lost 2 bases, with 6 bases between them. Germline CDR1 reads DFQATT; CDR2 reads SNEGSKA (reference sequence). This chain's CDR3 is CSADRNTEAFF. CDR3 coding DNA: TGCAGTGCTGATAGAAACACTGAAGCTTTCTTT.

V and J are TRBV30 and TRBJ2-1; maybe TRBD2 (5 bases). This CDR3 has 15 residues. Germline lookup yields CDR1 GTSNPN and CDR2 SVGIG (reference sequence). V lost 5 bases to trimming and J lost 0 bases, with 14 bases between them. The DNA for the CDR3 is TGTGCCTGGGAGGGTAGGGCGATCTCCTACAATGAGCAGTTCTTC. Its translation is CAWEGRAISYNEQFF. Full variable domain (outside the CDR3, taken from reference TRBV30 and TRBJ2-1): SQTIHQWPATLVQPVGSPLSLECTVEGTSNPNLYWYRQAAGRGLQLLFYSVGIGQISSEVPQNLSASRPQDRQFILSSKKLLLSDSGFYLCAWEGRAISYNEQFFGPGTRLTVL.

This sequence joins TRBV7-2 and TRBJ2-5, with 7 bases matching TRBD2. The ends lost 2 bases at V and 5 bases at J; junction bases unmatched: 8. This CDR3 contains 15 residues. CDR1 and CDR2 (germline): SGHTA, FQGNSA. The CDR3 nucleotides read TGTGCCAGCAGCTTAAATCTAGCGGCCCGGGAGACCCAGTACTTC. Translating it yields CASSLNLAARETQYF.

This clone is a singleton in its sample. The chain recombines TRBV2 with TRBJ1-2; possibly TRBD1 for D (5 bases). Germline lookup yields CDR1 SNHLY and CDR2 FYNNEI. V lost 5 bases to trimming and J lost 0 bases, with 22 bases between them. There are 18 residues in the CDR3. CDR3 DNA sequence: TGTGCCAGCAGTAGTCGACAGACCGCCACTCGAGCTAACTATGGCTACACCTTC. This sequence encodes CASSSRQTATRANYGYTF.

The chain joins TRBV6-5 to TRBJ2-7, with 9 bases that match TRBD1. There are 14 residues in the CDR3. Germline CDR1 MNHEY, CDR2 SVGAGI. J gave up 3 bases and V 5 bases, and 5 bases lay outside the gene matches. CDR3 nucleotide sequence: TGTGCCAGCAGTCGGACAGGGGCGGGCTACGAGCAGTACTTC. Translated: CASSRTGAGYEQYF.

Here the CDR3 reads CASSFSWDYGYTF. CDR3 coding DNA: TGTGCCAGCAGTTTTAGCTGGGACTATGGCTACACCTTC. J is TRBJ1-2 and V is TRBV28, with D unresolved. V was cut by 3 bases and J by 3 bases, with 8 bases left in between. Germline V gene data show CDR1 as MDHEN and CDR2 as SYDVKM. CDR3 size: 13 residues.